Listed here is a single T cell receptor (beta chain). What it recognizes is unknown. These data belong to a study of T cell responses to AZD1222 COVID-19 vaccine. TCRdb's table, derived via immunoSEQ multiplex PCR, lists solely in-frame clones and lacks some. The sample lists 98,000 or so clones; approximately 86% were seen once. The CDR3 totals 12 residues. V lost 2 bases and J lost 5, with 3 bases in between. CDR1 MDHEN and CDR2 SYDVKM come from the germline V gene. Study results and limitations: In all cases, repertoires were sampled only after the peak T cell response.

Specimen: peripheral blood, collected 28 days after the second dose of the MenACWY control vaccine. This TCR derives from an adult who received the MenACWY meningococcal vaccine as a control. The chain has TRBV28 and TRBJ1-4; the D is unclear. The CDR3 sequence is CASSLLNEKLFF. For the CDR3, the DNA is TGTGCCAGCAGTTTACTGAATGAAAAACTGTTTTTT.